Listed here are 10 T cell receptor beta chains from one sample, sequenced in a study of blood T cells in healthy people across ages. Alongside a J-beta primer mix, a sample-barcoded 5' primer served in a second PCR lasting about 6 to 12 cycles. TCRdb re-derived calls from the 5' RACE reads in MiXCR, one entry per CDR3 protein. This table holds roughly 1.5 million distinct CDR3 sequences, about 45% found once. The sequenced material came from blood. The receptors stem from a woman aged 18 to 35 in good health.

V is TRBV2 and J is TRBJ2-4, with D perhaps matching TRBD2 (5 bases). The length of the CDR3 is 14 residues. Germline V lookup: CDR1 SNHLY, CDR2 FYNNEI. The V and J ends lost 8 bases and 1 base respectively, with 12 bases between them. CDR3 coding DNA: TGTGCCAGCTCCGGGGTGAAGGCCAAAAACATTCAGTACTTC. Translating gives CASSGVKAKNIQYF.

As regards this clonotype: One end of the junction varies from germline; a read error may be responsible. The chain's CDR3 is CSTRFHSLGYNEQYF. In nucleotides, the CDR3 is TGCAGTACTAGATTCCATAGTCTTGGGTACAATGAGCAGTACTTC. The V call is TRBV20-1, the J call TRBJ2-5; perhaps TRBD2 as D (5 bases). The CDR3 extends over 15 amino acids. The germline CDR1 and CDR2 sequences are DFQATT and SNEGSKA (reference sequence).

This chain links TRBV2 with TRBJ1-2, with D possibly matching TRBD1 (5 bases). This CDR3 comprises 14 residues. Germline V lookup: CDR1 SNHLY, CDR2 FYNNEI. Deletions cut 4 bases from V and 4 bases from J, with 13 bases between. CDR3 in amino acids: CASSGRGVGYGYTF. The CDR3 DNA reads as TGTGCCAGCAGTGGAAGGGGAGTCGGCTATGGCTACACCTTC.

This chain connects TRBV6-5 to TRBJ2-2; tentatively, D is TRBD1 (5 bases). V was clipped by 5 bases and J by 6 bases, with 16 bases between them. From germline, CDR1 is MNHEY and CDR2 SVGAGI. This CDR3 contains 15 residues. In DNA form, the CDR3 reads TGTGCCAGCAGTACCCGGACACCTCTGGCCGGGGAGCTGTTTTTT. It translates to CASSTRTPLAGELFF.

The V call is TRBV20-1, the J call TRBJ1-2; no firm D call. The CDR3 runs 15 residues. Germline CDR1 and CDR2: DFQATT and SNEGSKA (reference sequence). V was shortened by 1 base and J by 2 bases, with 14 bases between the two germline ends. The DNA for the CDR3 is TGCAGTGCTAGAGGGTCAGTGGGCTCAAACTATGGCTACACCTTC. It codes for CSARGSVGSNYGYTF.

In this sample, this clonotype turned up a few times. The gene calls are TRBV20-1 and TRBJ2-7; 8 bases agree with TRBD2. V was pared by 3 bases and J by 6 bases, with 7 bases of the junction left unmatched. CDR1 and CDR2 (germline): DFQATT, SNEGSKA (reference sequence). CDR3 length: 13 residues. This chain's CDR3 is CSARGLVAREQYF. CDR3 sequence (DNA): TGCAGTGCTAGGGGACTAGTGGCCCGCGAGCAGTACTTC.

Regarding this clonotype: Given a much more abundant clone one base away, this may be a read error. The V call is TRBV6-5, the J call TRBJ2-3; possibly TRBD2 for D (6 bases). V lost 2 bases and J lost 1, with 13 bases in between. The CDR3 sequence is 16 residues long. Germline CDR1 and CDR2: MNHEY and SVGAGI. For the CDR3, the DNA is TGTGCCAGCAGTTACGGACTAACGGGAGGCACAGATACGCAGTATTTT. This gives the protein CASSYGLTGGTDTQYF.

The chain uses TRBV7-8 and TRBJ2-3; no definite D call. V gave up 5 bases and J gave up 6 bases, with 15 bases separating them. The CDR3 extends over 14 amino acids. The germline V gene has CDR1 SGHVS and CDR2 FQNEAQ. CDR3 in DNA: TGTGCCAGCAGCCCGATGACCCTCCGGGATACGCAGTATTTT. Encoded protein: CASSPMTLRDTQYF.

V and J are TRBV29-1 and TRBJ1-2; D remains ambiguous. V was clipped by 6 bases and J by 8 bases, with 10 bases between them. The CDR3 extends over 10 amino acids. Per germline, CDR1 SQVTM and CDR2 ANQGSEA. The CDR3 DNA reads as TGCAGCGTAAGCAATGCCGGCTACACCTTC. Its protein is CSVSNAGYTF.

V is TRBV4-1 and J is TRBJ1-4, with D unresolved. The germline CDR1 and CDR2 sequences are MGHRA and YSYEKL. Deletions cut 1 base from V and 3 bases from J, with 6 bases between. The CDR3 consists of 14 residues. CDR3 coding DNA: TGCGCCAGCAGCCAAGGACCTTCTAATGAAAAACTGTTTTTT. It translates to CASSQGPSNEKLFF.